This entry is about one T cell receptor (beta chain). This sample is drawn from a study of blood T cell repertoires in COVID-19. As for the study in general: T cells, B-cell-depleted T cells, or PBMCs supplied cDNA or gDNA.

From germline, CDR1 is SGHNT and CDR2 YYREEE (reference sequence). Unmatched junction bases numbered 3, after V lost 4 bases and J lost 0 bases. The CDR3 is 15 amino acids. Followed over time, Seattle patients had been enrolled while infection was active. In the original processing: Reference gene primers were amplified, and this amplification served to estimate nucleated cell counts. Clones were sequenced by immunoSEQ multiplex PCR, and TCRdb holds only the in-frame ones, with some missing. The V and J calls and clone size come from that table; D and trimming were worked out from the DNA. The table lists about 28,000 clones, 90% to 95% of them singletons, with roughly 0.83% in the top ten.

The receptor comes from a woman in her seventies with COVID-19, enrolled during active disease. The chain carries TRBV5-4 and TRBJ2-2; the match to TRBD1 covers 7 bases. The sequenced sample was peripheral blood. In DNA form, the CDR3 reads TGTGCCAGCAGCCCGGGACAGACGAACACCGGGGAGCTGTTTTTT. It encodes CASSPGQTNTGELFF.